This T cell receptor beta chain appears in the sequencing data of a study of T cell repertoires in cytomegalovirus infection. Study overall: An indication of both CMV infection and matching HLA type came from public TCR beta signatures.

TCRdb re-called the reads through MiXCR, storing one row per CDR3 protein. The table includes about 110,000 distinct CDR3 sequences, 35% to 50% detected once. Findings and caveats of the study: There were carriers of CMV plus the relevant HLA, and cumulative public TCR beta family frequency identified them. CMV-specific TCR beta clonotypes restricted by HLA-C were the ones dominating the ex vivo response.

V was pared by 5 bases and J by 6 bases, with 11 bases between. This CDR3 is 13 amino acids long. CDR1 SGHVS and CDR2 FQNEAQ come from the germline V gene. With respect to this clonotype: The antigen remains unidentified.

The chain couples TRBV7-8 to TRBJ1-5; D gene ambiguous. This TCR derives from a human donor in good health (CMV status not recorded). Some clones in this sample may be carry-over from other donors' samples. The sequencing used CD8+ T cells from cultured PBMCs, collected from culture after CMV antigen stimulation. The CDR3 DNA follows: TGTGCCAGCAGCCCCCTGCTGGGTCAGCCCCAGCATTTT. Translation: CASSPLLGQPQHF.